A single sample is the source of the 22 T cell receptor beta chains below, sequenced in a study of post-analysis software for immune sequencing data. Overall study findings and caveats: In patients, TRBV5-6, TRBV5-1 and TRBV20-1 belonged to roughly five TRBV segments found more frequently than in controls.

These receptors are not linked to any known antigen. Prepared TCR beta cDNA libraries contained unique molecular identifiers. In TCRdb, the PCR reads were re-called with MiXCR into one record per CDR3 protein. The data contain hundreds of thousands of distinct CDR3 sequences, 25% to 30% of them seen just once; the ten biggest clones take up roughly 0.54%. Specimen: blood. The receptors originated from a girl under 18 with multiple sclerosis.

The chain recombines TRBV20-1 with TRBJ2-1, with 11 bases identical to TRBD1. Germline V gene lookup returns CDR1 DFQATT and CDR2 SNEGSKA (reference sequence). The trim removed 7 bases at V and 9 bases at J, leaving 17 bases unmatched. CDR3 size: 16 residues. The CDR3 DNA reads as TGCAGTGTTTTTAGGAGGACAGGGGGCGGTTTGGGTGAGCAGTTCTTC. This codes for CSVFRRTGGGLGEQFF.

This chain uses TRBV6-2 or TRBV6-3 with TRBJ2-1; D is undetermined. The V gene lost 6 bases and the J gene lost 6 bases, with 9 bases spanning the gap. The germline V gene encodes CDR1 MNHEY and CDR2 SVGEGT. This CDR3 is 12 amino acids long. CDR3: CASSQTANEQFF. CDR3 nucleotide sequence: TGTGCCAGCAGCCAAACGGCCAATGAGCAGTTCTTC.

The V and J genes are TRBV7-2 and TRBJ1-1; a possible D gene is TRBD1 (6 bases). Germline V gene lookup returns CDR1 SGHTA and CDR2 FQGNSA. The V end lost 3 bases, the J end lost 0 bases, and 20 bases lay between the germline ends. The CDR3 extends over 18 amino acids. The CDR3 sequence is CASSFPNTGLDMNTEAFF. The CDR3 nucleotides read TGTGCCAGCAGCTTCCCTAATACAGGGCTTGATATGAACACTGAAGCTTTCTTT.

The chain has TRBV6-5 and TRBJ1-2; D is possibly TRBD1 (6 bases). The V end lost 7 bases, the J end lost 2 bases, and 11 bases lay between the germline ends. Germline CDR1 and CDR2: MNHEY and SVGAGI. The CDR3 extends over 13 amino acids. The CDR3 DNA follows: TGTGCCAGCAACCCGGACAGAAACTATGGCTACACCTTC. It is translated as CASNPDRNYGYTF.

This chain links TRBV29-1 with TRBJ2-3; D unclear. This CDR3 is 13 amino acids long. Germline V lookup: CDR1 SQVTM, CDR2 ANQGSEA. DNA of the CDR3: TGCACCTCTGCTCCGGCTGGCACAGATACGCAGTATTTT. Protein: CTSAPAGTDTQYF.

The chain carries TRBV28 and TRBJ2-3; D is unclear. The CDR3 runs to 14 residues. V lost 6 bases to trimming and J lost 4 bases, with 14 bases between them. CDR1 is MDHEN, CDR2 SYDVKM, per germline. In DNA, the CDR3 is TGTGCCAGCAGCCCCCCCCGCAGCGCAGATACGCAGTATTTT. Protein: CASSPPRSADTQYF.

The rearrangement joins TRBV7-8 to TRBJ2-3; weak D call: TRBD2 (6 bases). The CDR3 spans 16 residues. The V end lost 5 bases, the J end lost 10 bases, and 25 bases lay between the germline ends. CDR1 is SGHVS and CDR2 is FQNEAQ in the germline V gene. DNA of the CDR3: TGTGCCAGCAGCCGAACCCGTCTAGCGCAACCCATCGCGCAGTATTTT. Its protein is CASSRTRLAQPIAQYF.

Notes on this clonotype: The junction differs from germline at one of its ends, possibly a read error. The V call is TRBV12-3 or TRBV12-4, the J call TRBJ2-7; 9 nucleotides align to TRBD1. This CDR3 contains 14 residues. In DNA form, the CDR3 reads TGTGCCTGCAGCCGGACAGGGGCCCCCGGCGAGCAGTACTTC. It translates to CACSRTGAPGEQYF.

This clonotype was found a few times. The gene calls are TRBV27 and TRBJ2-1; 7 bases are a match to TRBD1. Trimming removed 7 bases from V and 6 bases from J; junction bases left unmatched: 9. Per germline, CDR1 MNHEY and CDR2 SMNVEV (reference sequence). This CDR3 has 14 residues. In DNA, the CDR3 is TGTGCCAGCACTAGGGGGCAATGGGGCAATGAGCAGTTCTTC. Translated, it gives CASTRGQWGNEQFF.

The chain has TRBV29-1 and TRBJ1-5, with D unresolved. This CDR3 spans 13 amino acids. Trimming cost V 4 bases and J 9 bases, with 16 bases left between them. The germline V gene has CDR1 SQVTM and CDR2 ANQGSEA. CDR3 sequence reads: CSVVGELGRPQHF. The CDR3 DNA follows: TGCAGCGTTGTAGGCGAATTGGGTCGGCCCCAGCATTTT.

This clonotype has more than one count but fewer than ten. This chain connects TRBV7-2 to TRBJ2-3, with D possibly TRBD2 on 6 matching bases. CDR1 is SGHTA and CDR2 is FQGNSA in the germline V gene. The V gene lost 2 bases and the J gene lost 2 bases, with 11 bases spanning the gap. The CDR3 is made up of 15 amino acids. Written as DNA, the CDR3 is TGTGCCAGCAGCTTAAAGGCGGGGTCCACAGATACGCAGTATTTT. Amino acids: CASSLKAGSTDTQYF.

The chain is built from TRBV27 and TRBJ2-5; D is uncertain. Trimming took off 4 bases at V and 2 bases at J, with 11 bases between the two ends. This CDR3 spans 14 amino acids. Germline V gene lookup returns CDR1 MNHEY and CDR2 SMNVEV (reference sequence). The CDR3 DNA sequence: TGTGCCAGCAGTTCCGTATCGAGTCAAGAGACCCAGTACTTC. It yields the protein CASSSVSSQETQYF.

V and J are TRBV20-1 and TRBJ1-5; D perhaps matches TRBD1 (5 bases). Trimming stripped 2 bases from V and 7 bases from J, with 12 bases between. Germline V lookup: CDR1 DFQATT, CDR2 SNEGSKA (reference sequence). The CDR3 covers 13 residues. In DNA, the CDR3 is TGCAGTGCTAGAACGGCCAGGGACCAGCCCCAGCATTTT. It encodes CSARTARDQPQHF.

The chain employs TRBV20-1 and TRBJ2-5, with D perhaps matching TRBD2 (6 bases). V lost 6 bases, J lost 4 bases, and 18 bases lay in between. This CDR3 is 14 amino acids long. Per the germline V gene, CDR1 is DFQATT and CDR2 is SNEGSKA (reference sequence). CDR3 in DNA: TGCAGTGCAAACAGCGGGCTAGACGGAGAGACCCAGTACTTC. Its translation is CSANSGLDGETQYF.

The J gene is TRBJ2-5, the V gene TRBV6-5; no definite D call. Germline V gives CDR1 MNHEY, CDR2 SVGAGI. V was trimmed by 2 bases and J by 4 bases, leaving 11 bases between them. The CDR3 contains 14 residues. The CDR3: CASSYRLGGETQYF. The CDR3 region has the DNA TGTGCCAGCAGTTACCGTTTGGGTGGAGAGACCCAGTACTTC.

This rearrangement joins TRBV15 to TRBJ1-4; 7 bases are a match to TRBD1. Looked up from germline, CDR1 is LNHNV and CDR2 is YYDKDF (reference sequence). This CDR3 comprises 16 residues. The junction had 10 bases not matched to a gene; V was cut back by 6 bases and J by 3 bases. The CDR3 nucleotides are TGTGCCACCAGGACCGCCCCGGGACAGCCTAATGAAAAACTGTTTTTT. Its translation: CATRTAPGQPNEKLFF.

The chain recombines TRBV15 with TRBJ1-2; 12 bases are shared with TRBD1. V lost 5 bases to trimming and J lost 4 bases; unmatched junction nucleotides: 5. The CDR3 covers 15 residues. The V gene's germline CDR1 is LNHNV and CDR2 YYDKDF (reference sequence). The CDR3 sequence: CATSEGQGAGYGYTF. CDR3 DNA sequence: TGTGCCACCAGCGAGGGACAGGGGGCGGGCTATGGCTACACCTTC.

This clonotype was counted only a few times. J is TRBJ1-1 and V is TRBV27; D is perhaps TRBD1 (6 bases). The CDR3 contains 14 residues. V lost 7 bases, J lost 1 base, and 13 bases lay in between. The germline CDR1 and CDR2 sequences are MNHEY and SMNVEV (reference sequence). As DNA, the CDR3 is TGTGCCAGCATGGAGAGGGGACAGAACACTGAAGCTTTCTTT. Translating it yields CASMERGQNTEAFF.

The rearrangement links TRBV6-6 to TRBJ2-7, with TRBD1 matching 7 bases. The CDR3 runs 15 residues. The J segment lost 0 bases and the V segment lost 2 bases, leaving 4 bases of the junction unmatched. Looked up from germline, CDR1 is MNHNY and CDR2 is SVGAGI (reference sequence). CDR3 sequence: CASSYGTALSYEQYF. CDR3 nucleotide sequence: TGTGCCAGCAGTTACGGGACAGCTCTCTCCTACGAGCAGTACTTC.

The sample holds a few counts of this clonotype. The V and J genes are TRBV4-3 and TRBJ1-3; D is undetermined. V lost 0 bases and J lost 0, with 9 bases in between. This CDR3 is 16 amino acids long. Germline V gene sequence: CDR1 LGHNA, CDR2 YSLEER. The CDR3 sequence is CASSQDSGNSGNTIYF. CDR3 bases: TGCGCCAGCAGCCAAGATTCAGGCAACTCTGGAAACACCATATATTTT.

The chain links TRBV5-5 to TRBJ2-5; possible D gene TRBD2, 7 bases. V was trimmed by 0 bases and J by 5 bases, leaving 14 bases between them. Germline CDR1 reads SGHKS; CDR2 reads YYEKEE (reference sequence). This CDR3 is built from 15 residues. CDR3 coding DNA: TGTGCCAGCAGCTTGGCGGGGGGCAGGTCCGAGACCCAGTACTTC. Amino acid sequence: CASSLAGGRSETQYF.

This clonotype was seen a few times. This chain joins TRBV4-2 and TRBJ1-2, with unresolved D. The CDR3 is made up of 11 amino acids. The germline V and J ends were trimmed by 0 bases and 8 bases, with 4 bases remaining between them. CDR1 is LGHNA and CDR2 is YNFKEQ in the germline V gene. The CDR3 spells CASSQERGYTF. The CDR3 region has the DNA TGTGCCAGCAGCCAAGAAAGGGGCTACACCTTC.